This TCR beta chain comes out of a study of memory CD4+ T cells and cytomegalovirus serostatus. The CDR3 contains 16 residues. From germline, CDR1 is MNHNY and CDR2 SVGAGI (reference sequence). Trimming at V came to 7 bases and at J to 0 bases, leaving 11 bases not matched to a gene. Single viable CD3+CD4+CD8-CD45RO+ cells were sorted as the memory CD4+ T cells. The assay was immunoSEQ multiplex PCR, and TCRdb's table has in-frame clones only and misses some. The sample comprises some 39,000 clones, more than 75% of which are singletons, and roughly 0.87% rests with the top ten. The chain employs TRBV6-6 and TRBJ2-7, with 8 bases fitting TRBD1. Material: memory CD4+ T cells from blood. The source of this sequence is an adult in good health and CMV-seronegative. CDR3 residues: CASTTHTGGVSYEQYF. For the CDR3, the DNA is TGTGCCAGCACCACCCATACAGGGGGAGTCTCCTACGAGCAGTACTTC.